What follows is one T cell receptor (beta chain) and its context. Germline V gene data show CDR1 as SGHKS and CDR2 as YYEKEE (reference sequence). This CDR3 has 13 amino acids. Trimming took off 4 bases at V and 4 bases at J, with 9 bases between the two ends. This entry is derived from a study of blood T cell repertoires in COVID-19. Study-level background: Material from acute and convalescent COVID-19 was sourced from the United States, Italy and Spain. Sample material is recorded as cDNA or gDNA derived from T cells, B-cell-depleted T cells, or PBMCs.

Per the original data handling: Amplification from reference gene primers served as the basis for estimated nucleated cell counts. TCRdb keeps only in-frame clones here, not all; method: immunoSEQ multiplex PCR. V and J calls and clone size are given by that table; D and trimming were obtained from the DNA. The sample records 150,000 to 200,000 clones, roughly nine tenths being singletons. The gene calls are TRBV5-5 and TRBJ2-1; D gene ambiguous. Sequencing was carried out using peripheral blood. The clonotype originates from a man aged 65 to 85 with acute or convalescent COVID-19. CDR3 protein: CASSLDSYNEQFF. The CDR3 coding sequence is TGTGCCAGCAGCCTCGACTCGTACAATGAGCAGTTCTTC.